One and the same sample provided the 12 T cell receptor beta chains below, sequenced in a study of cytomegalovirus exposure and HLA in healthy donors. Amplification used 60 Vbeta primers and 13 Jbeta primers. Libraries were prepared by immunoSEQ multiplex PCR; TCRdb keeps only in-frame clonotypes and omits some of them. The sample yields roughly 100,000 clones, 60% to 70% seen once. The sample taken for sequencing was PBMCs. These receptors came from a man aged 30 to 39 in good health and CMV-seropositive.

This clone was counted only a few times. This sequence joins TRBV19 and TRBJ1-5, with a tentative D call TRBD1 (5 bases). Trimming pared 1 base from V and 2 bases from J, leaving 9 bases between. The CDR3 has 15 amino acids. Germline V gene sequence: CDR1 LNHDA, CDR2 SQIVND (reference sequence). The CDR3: CASSIASRGNQPQHF. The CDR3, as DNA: TGTGCCAGTAGTATAGCCTCCAGGGGCAATCAGCCCCAGCATTTT.

CDR3 sequence: CASSEGVNYGYTF. CDR3 DNA sequence: TGTGCCAGCAGCGAGGGGGTTAACTATGGCTACACCTTC. The gene calls are TRBV4-2 and TRBJ1-2, with D possibly being TRBD1 (6 bases). The germline V gene has CDR1 LGHNA and CDR2 YNFKEQ. This CDR3 is 13 amino acids long. Trimming took off 5 bases at V and 1 base at J, with 8 bases between the two ends.

CDR3 nucleotides: TGTGCCAGCAGTGACTCGAGTATAGGGGTTTATGAGCAGTTCTTC. Residues: CASSDSSIGVYEQFF. This sequence joins TRBV6-4 and TRBJ2-1, with TRBD1 as a possible D gene (5 bases). Trimming cost V 0 bases and J 8 bases, with 14 bases left between them. Germline V lookup: CDR1 MRHNA, CDR2 SNTAGT. The length of the CDR3 is 15 residues.

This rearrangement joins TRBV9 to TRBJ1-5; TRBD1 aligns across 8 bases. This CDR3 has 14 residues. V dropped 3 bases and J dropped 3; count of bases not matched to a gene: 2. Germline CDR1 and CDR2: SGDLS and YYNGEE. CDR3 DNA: TGTGCCAGCAGCGGGACAGGGACCAATCAGCCCCAGCATTTT. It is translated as CASSGTGTNQPQHF.

This CDR3 is CASSMGQFYGYTF. CDR3 nucleotides: TGTGCCAGTAGTATGGGACAGTTCTATGGCTACACCTTC. The chain links TRBV19 to TRBJ1-2; 7 bases map to TRBD1. V lost 3 bases and J lost 4; bases outside the gene matches: 2. The CDR3 totals 13 residues. Germline V gene sequence: CDR1 LNHDA, CDR2 SQIVND (reference sequence).

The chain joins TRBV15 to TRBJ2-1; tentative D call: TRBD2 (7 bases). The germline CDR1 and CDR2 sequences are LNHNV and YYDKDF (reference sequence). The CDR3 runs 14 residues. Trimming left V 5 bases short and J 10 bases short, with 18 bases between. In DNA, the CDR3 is TGTGCCACCAGCGGGGTGGGGGGGGCCTGGGAGCAGTTCTTC. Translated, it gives CATSGVGGAWEQFF.

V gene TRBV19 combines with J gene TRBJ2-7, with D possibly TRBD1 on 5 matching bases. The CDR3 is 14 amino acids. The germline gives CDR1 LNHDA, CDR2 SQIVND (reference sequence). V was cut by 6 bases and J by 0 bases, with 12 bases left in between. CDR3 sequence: CASSPTGASYEQYF. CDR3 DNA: TGTGCCAGTAGCCCCACAGGCGCCTCCTACGAGCAGTACTTC.

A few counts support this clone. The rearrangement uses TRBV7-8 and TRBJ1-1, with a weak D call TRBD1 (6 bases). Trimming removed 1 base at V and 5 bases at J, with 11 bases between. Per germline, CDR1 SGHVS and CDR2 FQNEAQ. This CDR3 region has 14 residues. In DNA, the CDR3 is TGTGCCAGCAGCTTAGACAGGGTCGATACTGAAGCTTTCTTT. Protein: CASSLDRVDTEAFF.

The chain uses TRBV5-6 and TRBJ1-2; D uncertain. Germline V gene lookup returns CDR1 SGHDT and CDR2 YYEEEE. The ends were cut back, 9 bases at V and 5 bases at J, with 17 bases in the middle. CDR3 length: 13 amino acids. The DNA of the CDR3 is TGTGCCACCTCTAGTGGTAGGATTTATGGCTACACCTTC. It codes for CATSSGRIYGYTF.

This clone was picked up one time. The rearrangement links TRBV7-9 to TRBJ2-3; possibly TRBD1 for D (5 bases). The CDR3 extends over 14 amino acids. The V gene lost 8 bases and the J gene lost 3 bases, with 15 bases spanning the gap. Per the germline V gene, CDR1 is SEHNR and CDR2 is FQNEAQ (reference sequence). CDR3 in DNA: TGTGCCAGCTACGCAGGGTTGGCTACAGATACGCAGTATTTT. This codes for CASYAGLATDTQYF.

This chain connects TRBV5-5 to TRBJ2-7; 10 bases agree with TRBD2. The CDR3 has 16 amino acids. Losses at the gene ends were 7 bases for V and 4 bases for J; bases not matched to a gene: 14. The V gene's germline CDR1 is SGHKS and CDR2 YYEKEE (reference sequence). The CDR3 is CASWELAGSGRYEQYF. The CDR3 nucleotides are TGTGCCAGCTGGGAACTAGCGGGGTCCGGGAGGTACGAGCAGTACTTC.

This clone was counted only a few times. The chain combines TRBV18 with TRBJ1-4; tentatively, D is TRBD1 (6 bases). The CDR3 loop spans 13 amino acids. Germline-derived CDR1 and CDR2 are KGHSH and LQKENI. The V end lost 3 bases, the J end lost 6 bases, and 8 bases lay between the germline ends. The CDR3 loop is CASSPRQDEKLFF. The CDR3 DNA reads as TGTGCCAGCTCACCTCGACAGGATGAAAAACTGTTTTTT.